The present T cell receptor beta chain was sequenced within a study of cytomegalovirus exposure and HLA in healthy donors. This clone was observed a handful of times. As yet, its antigen is unknown. It was with 60 Vbeta and 13 Jbeta primers that the PCR ran. Generated by immunoSEQ multiplex PCR, the TCRdb table keeps only in-frame clones and is missing some. Of about 98,000 clones in the sample, around 70% are singletons; the top ten hold roughly 1.2%. Germline V lookup: CDR1 MGHRA, CDR2 YSYEKL. V was pared by 0 bases and J by 3 bases, with 11 bases between. CDR3 length: 16 amino acids. General study results and limits: Later analysis reportedly placed an Asian-associated ancestry cluster below the roughly 600-donor mean in N-insertions.

Material for sequencing was PBMCs. This TCR was sampled from a female donor in good health and CMV-seronegative. V and J are TRBV4-1 and TRBJ2-2; D uncertain. The CDR3 region is CASSQDRDWYTGELFF. The CDR3 DNA follows: TGCGCCAGCAGCCAAGATCGCGACTGGTACACCGGGGAGCTGTTTTTT.